This T cell receptor (beta chain) is from a study of Ad26.COV2.S vaccination and SARS-CoV-2 variants. The wider study: The trial was COV1001 and the donor's arm was Ad26.COV2.S.

Points from the study as a whole: It was reported that spike-specific CD8+ and CD4+ T cell responses were substantially broad after vaccination.

The CDR3 loop spans 15 amino acids. Germline lookup yields CDR1 KGHSH and CDR2 LQKENI. Trimming removed 3 bases from V and 7 bases from J, with 16 bases in between. Sample treatment: some 20 received Ad26.COV2.S at low or high dose, single or two shots; 5 received placebo; per-sample allocation not given. All samples were drawn on day 63, counting from the first vaccine or placebo injection. This vaccine is an Ad26 vector that expresses the Wuhan-strain SARS-CoV-2 spike. Assay used: immunoSEQ multiplex PCR; TCRdb lists only in-frame clones, some missing. The data show around 340,000 clones, 65% to 90% seen once. This clone was detected only a few times. What it binds is not known.

The sequences come from peripheral blood, collected in a trial of Ad26.COV2.S vaccine versus placebo. The receptor was isolated from a person between 18 and 60 years old who received the Ad26.COV2.S COVID-19 vaccine or a placebo. The chain uses TRBV18 and TRBJ1-5, with no clear D. CDR3 protein: CASSPSDGLRQPQHF. In DNA form, the CDR3 reads TGTGCCAGCTCACCCTCGGACGGATTACGGCAGCCCCAGCATTTT.